These 7 T cell receptor beta chains were all obtained from the same sample, sequenced in a study of cytomegalovirus exposure and HLA in healthy donors. In the PCR, 60 Vbeta and 13 Jbeta primers were used. The repertoire was sequenced with immunoSEQ multiplex PCR; TCRdb's copy has only in-frame clones and lacks some. Among over 55,000 clones listed, around 89% were seen once. Sequenced input: PBMCs. Receptors originate from a woman aged 25 to 39 in good health and CMV-seropositive.

The chain recombines TRBV23-1 with TRBJ2-6; D remains unclear. TRBV23-1 is designated an ORF whose function remains uncertain. The CDR3 has 17 amino acids. Trimming took off 4 bases at V and 0 bases at J, with 13 bases between the two ends. This CDR3 is CASSRSTDRSGANVLTF. CDR3 bases: TGCGCCAGCAGTCGGTCCACAGACCGCTCTGGGGCCAACGTCCTGACTTTC.

V is TRBV4-1 and J is TRBJ2-4; possibly TRBD2 for D (5 bases). The V end lost 5 bases, the J end lost 2 bases, and 19 bases lay between the germline ends. Germline V CDR1 and CDR2: MGHRA, YSYEKL. The CDR3 covers 17 residues. The CDR3 sequence: CASSTGESVVTKNIQYF. CDR3 in DNA: TGCGCCAGCAGCACCGGGGAATCGGTGGTGACCAAAAACATTCAGTACTTC.

This chain joins TRBV28 and TRBJ2-7; 11 bases line up with TRBD2. After removal of 3 bases from V and 5 bases from J, the junction contained 6 bases not matched to a gene. Looked up from germline, CDR1 is MDHEN and CDR2 is SYDVKM. There are 15 residues in the CDR3. CDR3: CASSLYTSGSHEQYF. The CDR3 DNA reads TGTGCCAGCAGTTTGTATACTAGCGGGAGTCACGAGCAGTACTTC.

The V call is TRBV6-5, the J call TRBJ2-2; 7 bases are a match to TRBD1. The V gene end was trimmed by 6 bases and the J gene end by 0 bases; junction bases not matched to a gene: 4. Looked up from germline, CDR1 is MNHEY and CDR2 is SVGAGI. This CDR3 is built from 15 residues. CDR3 sequence (DNA): TGTGCCAGCAGCCGAGACAGGGCGAACACCGGGGAGCTGTTTTTT. It specifies CASSRDRANTGELFF.

This chain links TRBV5-6 with TRBJ2-5; 7 bases are shared with TRBD1. The germline gives CDR1 SGHDT, CDR2 YYEEEE. V shed 4 bases, J shed 2 bases, and the junction held 5 bases outside the gene matches. There are 14 residues in the CDR3. CDR3 bases: TGTGCCAGCAGCCCTGGGACAGTACAAGAGACCCAGTACTTC. It translates to CASSPGTVQETQYF. Using reference TRBV5-6 and TRBJ2-5 for the parts outside the CDR3, the full variable domain is DAGVTQSPTHLIKTRGQQVTLRCSPKSGHDTVSWYQQALGQGPQFIFQYYEEEERQRGNFPDRFSGHQFPNYSSELNVNALLLGDSALYLCASSPGTVQETQYFGPGTRLLVL.

The chain couples TRBV23-1 to TRBJ2-1, with D tentatively TRBD2 (5 bases). TRBV23-1 is sorted into the ORF group, with uncertain function. The germline V and J ends were trimmed by 7 bases and 5 bases, with 18 bases remaining between them. CDR3 length: 15 residues. Written as DNA, the CDR3 is TGCGCCAGCATAGAAGGCGGGCTGAAGAACAATGAGCAGTTCTTC. Its translation is CASIEGGLKNNEQFF.

This rearrangement joins TRBV18 to TRBJ1-2; D is unresolved. Trimming cost V 1 base and J 0 bases, with 9 bases left between them. The CDR3 is 15 residues long. The germline gives CDR1 KGHSH, CDR2 LQKENI. CDR3 sequence reads: CASSPRQNTNYGYTF. Here the CDR3 DNA reads TGTGCCAGCTCACCACGGCAGAACACTAACTATGGCTACACCTTC.